Sequencing of this T cell receptor beta chain was carried out in a study of blood T cell repertoires in COVID-19. Assay used: immunoSEQ multiplex PCR; TCRdb lists only in-frame clones, some missing. The sample includes 250,000 to 300,000 clones, under 95% seen only once; the top ten take roughly 2%. The CDR3 has 14 amino acids. From germline, CDR1 is SGHDT and CDR2 YYEEEE. The V gene lost 4 bases and the J gene lost 1 base, with 9 bases spanning the gap. Recruitment covered about two dozen US areas and drew participants whose ages spanned about 18 to 100 years. The source is a middle-aged woman with acute COVID-19. The sample consisted of PBMCs or T cells enriched from blood (not recorded which). The chain has TRBV5-6 and TRBJ1-5, with TRBD1 as a possible D gene (6 bases). This CDR3 is CASSLGQSNQPQHF. The CDR3 DNA sequence: TGTGCCAGCAGCCTGGGACAAAGCAATCAGCCCCAGCATTTT. Looking up the rest from reference TRBV5-6 and TRBJ1-5 gives the full variable domain: DAGVTQSPTHLIKTRGQQVTLRCSPKSGHDTVSWYQQALGQGPQFIFQYYEEEERQRGNFPDRFSGHQFPNYSSELNVNALLLGDSALYLCASSLGQSNQPQHFGDGTRLSIL.